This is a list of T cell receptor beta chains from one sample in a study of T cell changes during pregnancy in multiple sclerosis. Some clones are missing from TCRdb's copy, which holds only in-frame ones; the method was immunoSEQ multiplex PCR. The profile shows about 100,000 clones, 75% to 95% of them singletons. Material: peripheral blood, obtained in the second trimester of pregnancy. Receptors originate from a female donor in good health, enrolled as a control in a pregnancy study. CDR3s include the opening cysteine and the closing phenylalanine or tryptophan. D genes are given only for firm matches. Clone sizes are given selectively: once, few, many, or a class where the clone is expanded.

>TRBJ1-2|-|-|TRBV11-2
TGTGCCAGCAGCTTCGTCGGGGGGCGAATTGGCGGCTACACCTTC
CASSFVGGRIGGYTF
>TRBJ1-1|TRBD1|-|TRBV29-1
TGCAGCGTGTGGACAGGCAGTAACACTGAAGCTTTCTTT
CSVWTGSNTEAFF
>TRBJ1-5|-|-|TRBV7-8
TGTGCCAGCAGCTTACTAATGTTCGGGTCGGGTGGCAATCAGCCCCAGCATTTT
CASSLLMFGSGGNQPQHF
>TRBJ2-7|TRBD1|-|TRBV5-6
TGTGCCAGCAGCTTGAACCGGGACAGGGGATACTCTTCCTACGAGCAGTACTTC
CASSLNRDRGYSSYEQYF
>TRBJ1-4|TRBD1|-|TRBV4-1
TGCGCCAGCAGCCAAGGGGACAGGGGAGTTAAAACTAATGAAAAACTGTTTTTT
CASSQGDRGVKTNEKLFF
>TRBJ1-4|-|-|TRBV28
TGTGCCAGCAGTGGCGCAGGTTGGAATGAAAAACTGTTTTTT
CASSGAGWNEKLFF
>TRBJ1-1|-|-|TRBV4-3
TGCGCCAGCAGCCAAGGGGGGCCGAACACTGAAGCTTTCTTT
CASSQGGPNTEAFF
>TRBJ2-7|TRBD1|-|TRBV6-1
TGTGCCATTCCGGGACAGGGCACCTACGAGCAGTACTTC
CAIPGQGTYEQYF
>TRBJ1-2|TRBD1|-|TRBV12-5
TGTGCTAGTTCCACGCGAACCAGGGGGGATGGCTACACCTTC
CASSTRTRGDGYTF
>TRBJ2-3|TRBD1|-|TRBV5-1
TGCGCCACCCGACGCGACAGGGGTTTAGATACGCAGTATTTT
CATRRDRGLDTQYF
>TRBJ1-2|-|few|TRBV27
TGTGCCAGCAGTCTCAAACAAGGCGGAAACTATGGCTACACCTTC
CASSLKQGGNYGYTF
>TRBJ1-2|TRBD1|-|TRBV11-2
TGTGCCAGCAGCCGGACAGGGGTGAACTATGGCTACACCTTC
CASSRTGVNYGYTF
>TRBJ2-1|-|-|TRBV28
TGTGCCAGCAGTTTGAGGTCCAGCGTCTACAATGAGCAGTTCTTC
CASSLRSSVYNEQFF
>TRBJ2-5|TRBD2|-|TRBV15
TGTGCCACCAGCAGAGAAGGGGAGGGAGGCGATGAGACCCAGTACTTC
CATSREGEGGDETQYF
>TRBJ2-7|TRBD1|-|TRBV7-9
TGTGCCAGCAGCTCGGACAGGAAAGCCTACGAGCAGTACTTC
CASSSDRKAYEQYF
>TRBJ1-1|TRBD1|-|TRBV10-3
TGTGCCATCAGTCTGACAGGGGTCAACACTGAAGCTTTCTTT
CAISLTGVNTEAFF
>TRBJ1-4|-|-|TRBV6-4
TGTGCCAGCAGTGACTCGTTTAGCCCAACTAATGAAAAACTGTTTTTT
CASSDSFSPTNEKLFF
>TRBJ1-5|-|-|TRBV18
TGTGCCAGCTCACTCTGGGAGAATCAGCCCCAGCATTTT
CASSLWENQPQHF
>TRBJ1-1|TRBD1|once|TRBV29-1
TGCAGCGTACGGGACAGGGCGAACACTGAAGCTTTCTTT
CSVRDRANTEAFF
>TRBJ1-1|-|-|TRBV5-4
TGTGCCAGCATCGTACAGGGGAACACTGAAGCTTTCTTT
CASIVQGNTEAFF
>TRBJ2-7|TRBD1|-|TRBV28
TGTGCCAGCAGTTTAGTACAGGGGGCAAACGAGCAGTACTTC
CASSLVQGANEQYF
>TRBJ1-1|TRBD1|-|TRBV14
TGTGCCAGCAGCCCGACCCTACAGGGGTTGACTGAAGCTTTCTTT
CASSPTLQGLTEAFF
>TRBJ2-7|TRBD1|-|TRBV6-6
TGTGCCAGCAGGTACGGACAGGGTAGCGACGAGCAGTACTTC
CASRYGQGSDEQYF
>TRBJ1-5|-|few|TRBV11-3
TGTGCCAGCAGCTTAGTACGGGGGGGCCGGCCCCAGCATTTT
CASSLVRGGRPQHF
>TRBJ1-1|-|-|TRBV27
TGTGCCAGCAGTCCGGACATTTTCGGTGACACTGAAGCTTTCTTT
CASSPDIFGDTEAFF
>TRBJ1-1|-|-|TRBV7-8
TGTGCCAGCAGCTCCTGGGGAACGGGACACCGTGAAGCTTTCTTT
CASSSWGTGHREAFF
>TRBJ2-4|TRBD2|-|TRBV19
TGTGCCAGTAGTATACTAGCGGGACTAGCCAAAAACATTCAGTACTTC
CASSILAGLAKNIQYF